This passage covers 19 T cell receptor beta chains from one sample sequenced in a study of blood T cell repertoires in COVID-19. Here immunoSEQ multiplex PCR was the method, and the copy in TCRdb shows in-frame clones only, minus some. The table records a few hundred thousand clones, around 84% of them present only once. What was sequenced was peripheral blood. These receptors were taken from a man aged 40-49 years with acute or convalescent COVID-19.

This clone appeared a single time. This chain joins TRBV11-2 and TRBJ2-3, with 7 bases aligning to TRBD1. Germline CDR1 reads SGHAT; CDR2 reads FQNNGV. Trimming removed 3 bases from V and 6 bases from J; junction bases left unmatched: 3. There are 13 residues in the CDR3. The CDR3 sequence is CASSFTGADTQYF. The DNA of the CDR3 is TGTGCCAGCAGCTTCACAGGGGCCGATACGCAGTATTTT.

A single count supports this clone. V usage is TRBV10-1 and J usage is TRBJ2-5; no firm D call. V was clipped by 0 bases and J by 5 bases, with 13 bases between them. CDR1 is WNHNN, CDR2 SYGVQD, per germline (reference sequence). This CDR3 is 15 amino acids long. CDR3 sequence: CASSESDAAGETQYF. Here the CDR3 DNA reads TGCGCCAGCAGTGAGTCTGACGCAGCAGGCGAGACCCAGTACTTC.

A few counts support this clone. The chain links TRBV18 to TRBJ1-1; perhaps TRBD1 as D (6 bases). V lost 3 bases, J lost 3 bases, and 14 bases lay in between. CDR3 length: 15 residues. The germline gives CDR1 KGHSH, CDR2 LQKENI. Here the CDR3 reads CASSPIFYRDTEAFF. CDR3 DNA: TGTGCCAGCTCACCTATTTTTTACAGGGACACTGAAGCTTTCTTT.

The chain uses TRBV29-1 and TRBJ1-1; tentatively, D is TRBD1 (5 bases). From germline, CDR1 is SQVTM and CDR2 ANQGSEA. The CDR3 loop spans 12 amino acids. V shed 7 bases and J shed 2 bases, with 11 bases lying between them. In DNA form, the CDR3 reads TGCAGCGGGACACTTACTAACACTGAAGCTTTCTTT. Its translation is CSGTLTNTEAFF.

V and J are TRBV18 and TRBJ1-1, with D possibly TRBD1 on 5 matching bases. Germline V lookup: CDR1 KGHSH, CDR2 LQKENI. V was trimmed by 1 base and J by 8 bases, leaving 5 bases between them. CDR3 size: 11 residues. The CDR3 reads CASSPQGEAFF. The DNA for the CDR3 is TGTGCCAGCTCACCACAGGGGGAAGCTTTCTTT.

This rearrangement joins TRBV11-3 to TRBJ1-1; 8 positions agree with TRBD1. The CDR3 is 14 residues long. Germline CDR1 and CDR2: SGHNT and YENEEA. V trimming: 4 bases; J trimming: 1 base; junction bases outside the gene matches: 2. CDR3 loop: CASSSGTGNTEAFF. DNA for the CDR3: TGTGCCAGCAGCTCCGGGACAGGGAACACTGAAGCTTTCTTT.

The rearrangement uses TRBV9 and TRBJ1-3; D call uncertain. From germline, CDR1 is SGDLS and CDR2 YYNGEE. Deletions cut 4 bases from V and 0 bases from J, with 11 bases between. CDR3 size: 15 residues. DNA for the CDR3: TGTGCCAGCAGCTTACAGATGGGCTCTGGAAACACCATATATTTT. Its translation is CASSLQMGSGNTIYF.

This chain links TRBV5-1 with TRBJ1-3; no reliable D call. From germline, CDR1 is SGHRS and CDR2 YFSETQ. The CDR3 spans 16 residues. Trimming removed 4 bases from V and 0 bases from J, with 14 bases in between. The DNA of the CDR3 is TGCGCCAGCAGCCGGGAGGGAAGGACCTCTGGAAACACCATATATTTT. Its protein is CASSREGRTSGNTIYF.

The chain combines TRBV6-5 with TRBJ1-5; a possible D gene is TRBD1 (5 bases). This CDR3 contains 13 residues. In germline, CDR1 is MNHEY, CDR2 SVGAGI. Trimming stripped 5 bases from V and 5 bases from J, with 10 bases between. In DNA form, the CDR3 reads TGTGCCAGCAGTCAGGGTCCCGATCAGCCCCAGCATTTT. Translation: CASSQGPDQPQHF.

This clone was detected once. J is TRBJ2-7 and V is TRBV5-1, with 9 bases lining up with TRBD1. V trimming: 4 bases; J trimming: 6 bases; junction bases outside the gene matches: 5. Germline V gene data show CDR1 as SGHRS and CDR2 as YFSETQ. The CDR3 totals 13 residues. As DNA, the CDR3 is TGCGCCAGCAGCCACGACAGGGGGTCCGAGCAGTACTTC. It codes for CASSHDRGSEQYF.

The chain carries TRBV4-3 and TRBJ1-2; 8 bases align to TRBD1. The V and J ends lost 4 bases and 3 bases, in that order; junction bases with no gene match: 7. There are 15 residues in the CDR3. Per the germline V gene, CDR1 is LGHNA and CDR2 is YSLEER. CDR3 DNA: TGCGCCAGCAGCCCTGGACAGGGTCCCTACTATGGCTACACCTTC. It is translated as CASSPGQGPYYGYTF.

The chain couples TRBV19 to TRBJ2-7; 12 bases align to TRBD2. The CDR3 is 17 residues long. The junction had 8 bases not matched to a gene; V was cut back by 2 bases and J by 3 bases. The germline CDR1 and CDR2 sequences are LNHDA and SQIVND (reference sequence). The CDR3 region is CASSIMGRTSGNYEQYF. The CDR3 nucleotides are TGTGCCAGTAGTATAATGGGGAGGACTAGCGGGAACTACGAGCAGTACTTC.

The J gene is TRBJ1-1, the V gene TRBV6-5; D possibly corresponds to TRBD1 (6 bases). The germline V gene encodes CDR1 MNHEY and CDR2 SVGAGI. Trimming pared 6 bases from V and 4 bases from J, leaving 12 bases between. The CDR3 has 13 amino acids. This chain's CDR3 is CASSGGRGTEAFF. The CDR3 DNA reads TGTGCCAGCAGCGGGGGGCGCGGCACTGAAGCTTTCTTT.

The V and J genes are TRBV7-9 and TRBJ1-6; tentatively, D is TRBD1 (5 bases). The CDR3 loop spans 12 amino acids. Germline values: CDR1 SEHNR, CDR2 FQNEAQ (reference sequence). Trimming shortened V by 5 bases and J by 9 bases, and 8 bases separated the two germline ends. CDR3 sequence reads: CASSRQSSPLHF. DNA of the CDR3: TGTGCCAGCAGCCGACAGAGTTCACCCCTCCACTTT.

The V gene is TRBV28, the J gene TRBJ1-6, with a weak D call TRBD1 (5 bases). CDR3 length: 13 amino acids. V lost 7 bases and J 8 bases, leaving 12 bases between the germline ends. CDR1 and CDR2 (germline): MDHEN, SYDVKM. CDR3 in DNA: TGTGCCAGCACTACCAGGGTCTATTCACCCCTCCACTTT. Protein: CASTTRVYSPLHF.

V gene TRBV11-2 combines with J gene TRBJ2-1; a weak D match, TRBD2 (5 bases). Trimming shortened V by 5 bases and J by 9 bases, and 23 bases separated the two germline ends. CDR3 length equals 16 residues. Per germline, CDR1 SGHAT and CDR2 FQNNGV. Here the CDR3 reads CASSTNAGQANAEQFF. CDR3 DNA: TGTGCCAGCAGCACCAACGCGGGTCAGGCCAACGCTGAGCAGTTCTTC.

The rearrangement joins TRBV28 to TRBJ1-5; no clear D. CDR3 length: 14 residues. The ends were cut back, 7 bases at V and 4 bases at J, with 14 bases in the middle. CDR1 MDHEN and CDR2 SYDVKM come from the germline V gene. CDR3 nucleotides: TGTGCCAGCACCCAAAGACGGAGAAATCAGCCCCAGCATTTT. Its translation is CASTQRRRNQPQHF.

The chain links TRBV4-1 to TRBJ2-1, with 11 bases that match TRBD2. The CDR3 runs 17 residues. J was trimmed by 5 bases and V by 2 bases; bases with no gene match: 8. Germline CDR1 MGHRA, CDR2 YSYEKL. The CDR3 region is CASSQQRLAGTDNEQFF. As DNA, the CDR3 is TGCGCCAGCAGCCAACAGAGACTAGCGGGGACCGACAATGAGCAGTTCTTC.

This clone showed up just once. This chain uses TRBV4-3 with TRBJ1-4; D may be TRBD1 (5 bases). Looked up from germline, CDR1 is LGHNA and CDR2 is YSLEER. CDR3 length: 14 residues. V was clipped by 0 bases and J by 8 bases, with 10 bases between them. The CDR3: CASSQEWGREKLFF. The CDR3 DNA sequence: TGCGCCAGCAGCCAAGAGTGGGGGAGGGAAAAACTGTTTTTT.